Sequencing of this T cell receptor (beta chain) was carried out in a study of blood T cell repertoires in COVID-19. Background on the study: Both acute and convalescent COVID-19 samples were obtained from the United States, Italy and Spain. PBMCs, B-cell-depleted T cells, or T cells provided the cDNA or gDNA that made up the material.

Authors' methods: Estimated nucleated cell counts came from reference gene primer amplification. Assay: immunoSEQ multiplex PCR; the TCRdb copy retains only in-frame clones and omits some. V and J calls and clone size follow that table, whereas D and trimming were derived from the DNA. The sample includes 65,000 or so clones, roughly 84% seen only once; the top ten take 9.5% to 13%. Trimming took off 3 bases at V and 6 bases at J, with 12 bases between the two ends. The germline gives CDR1 SGHTA, CDR2 FQGNSA. The CDR3 extends over 14 amino acids. Followed longitudinally, the Seattle patients had been enrolled during active infection.

This chain connects TRBV7-2 to TRBJ1-5; possible D gene TRBD1, 5 bases. The receptor was derived from a man aged 25 to 40 with COVID-19, enrolled during active disease. Sequenced: peripheral blood. The CDR3 region has the DNA TGTGCCAGCAGCTTCACGGCAGGGCCTCAGCCCCAGCATTTT. It codes for CASSFTAGPQPQHF.